Presented here are 30 T cell receptor beta chains from one specimen sequenced in a study of OX40 agonist ivuxolimab in advanced cancers. Profiled with immunoSEQ multiplex PCR; TCRdb holds only in-frame clones, not every one. The sample has some 58,000 clones, approximately 88% seen once. This sample comprised CD4+ or CD8+ T cells sorted from blood, obtained in a trial of the OX40 agonist ivuxolimab. The receptors stem from an adult with an advanced solid tumor such as melanoma, head and neck, liver or kidney cancer.

This clone was found once. The chain employs TRBV7-9 and TRBJ1-1; 7 nucleotides align to TRBD1. CDR1 and CDR2 from the germline V gene are SEHNR and FQNEAQ (reference sequence). The CDR3 loop spans 14 amino acids. The V gene end was trimmed by 5 bases and the J gene end by 4 bases; junction bases not matched to a gene: 7. The CDR3, as DNA: TGTGCCAGCAGCCAAAGACAGGGCACCACTGAAGCTTTCTTT. This translates into CASSQRQGTTEAFF.

This chain connects TRBV7-2 to TRBJ2-3; 9 bases are a match to TRBD1. This CDR3 contains 16 residues. CDR1 is SGHTA and CDR2 is FQGNSA in the germline V gene. With V trimmed by 5 bases and J by 4 bases, 10 bases remained unmatched. CDR3 sequence: CASSVPPGQGSDTQYF. The CDR3 DNA is TGTGCCAGCAGCGTACCGCCGGGACAGGGTTCAGATACGCAGTATTTT.

The V and J genes are TRBV30 and TRBJ2-6; D assignment may be TRBD1 or TRBD2 (5 bases each). Germline CDR1 and CDR2: GTSNPN and SVGIG (reference sequence). The CDR3 consists of 15 residues. V was clipped by 2 bases and J by 3 bases, with 11 bases between them. The CDR3 nucleotides are TGTGCCTGGAGTCCCCTGGGGGTTGGGGCCAACGTCCTGACTTTC. This encodes CAWSPLGVGANVLTF. Drawing the rest from reference TRBV30 and TRBJ2-6, the complete variable domain is SQTIHQWPATLVQPVGSPLSLECTVEGTSNPNLYWYRQAAGRGLQLLFYSVGIGQISSEVPQNLSASRPQDRQFILSSKKLLLSDSGFYLCAWSPLGVGANVLTFGAGSRLTVL.

V is TRBV19 and J is TRBJ2-5, with 16 bases fitting TRBD2. The CDR3 is made up of 16 amino acids. J gave up 5 bases and V 10 bases, and 10 bases lay outside the gene matches. CDR1 and CDR2 (germline): LNHDA, SQIVND (reference sequence). CDR3 bases: TGTGCCACTGGGACTAGCGGGAGGGCTGTGGTCGAGACCCAGTACTTC. Amino acids: CATGTSGRAVVETQYF. Variable domain in full (rest from reference TRBV19 and TRBJ2-5): DGGITQSPKYLFRKEGQNVTLSCEQNLNHDAMYWYRQDPGQGLRLIYYSQIVNDFQKGDIAEGYSVSREKKESFPLTVTSAQKNPTAFYLCATGTSGRAVVETQYFGPGTRLLVL.

J is TRBJ2-2 and V is TRBV27; perhaps TRBD1 as D (6 bases). The CDR3 loop spans 14 amino acids. With 4 bases removed from V and 1 base from J, the gap between germline ends came to 7 bases. Germline V gives CDR1 MNHEY, CDR2 SMNVEV (reference sequence). The CDR3 DNA sequence: TGTGCCAGCAGTTGGGGACAGAACACCGGGGAGCTGTTTTTT. Translating gives CASSWGQNTGELFF.

The gene calls are TRBV27 and TRBJ1-1, with a possible D match to TRBD1 (6 bases). The germline V gene has CDR1 MNHEY and CDR2 SMNVEV (reference sequence). This CDR3 is 14 amino acids long. Trimming left V 2 bases short and J 5 bases short, with 12 bases between. The CDR3 region has the DNA TGTGCCAGCAGTTTACAGGGGTCTCATACTGAAGCTTTCTTT. Protein: CASSLQGSHTEAFF.

The chain carries TRBV7-9 and TRBJ1-3; D is unclear. The ends were cut back, 5 bases at V and 11 bases at J, with 7 bases in the middle. Per the germline V gene, CDR1 is SEHNR and CDR2 is FQNEAQ (reference sequence). The CDR3 consists of 10 residues. CDR3 loop: CASSPPPIYF. CDR3 bases: TGTGCCAGCAGCCCGCCGCCCATATATTTT.

The J gene is TRBJ2-1, the V gene TRBV5-1; TRBD2 aligns across 7 bases. Germline V gene data show CDR1 as SGHRS and CDR2 as YFSETQ. The CDR3 extends over 14 amino acids. V lost 1 base to trimming and J lost 10 bases; unmatched junction nucleotides: 8. The CDR3 nucleotides are TGCGCCAGCAGCTTGTCGGTCGGCGGGAGCGAGCAGTTCTTC. It yields the protein CASSLSVGGSEQFF. Full variable domain (outside the CDR3, taken from reference TRBV5-1 and TRBJ2-1): KAGVTQTPRYLIKTRGQQVTLSCSPISGHRSVSWYQQTPGQGLQFLFEYFSETQRNKGNFPGRFSGRQFSNSRSEMNVSTLELGDSALYLCASSLSVGGSEQFFGPGTRLTVL.

The genes are TRBV7-2 and TRBJ2-3; TRBD2 is a possible D gene (6 bases). CDR1 and CDR2 (germline): SGHTA, FQGNSA. CDR3 length: 16 residues. V gave up 5 bases and J gave up 3 bases, with 18 bases separating them. The chain's CDR3 is CASSPPAGRVTDTQYF. The CDR3 DNA reads as TGTGCCAGCAGCCCCCCCGCGGGAAGGGTTACAGATACGCAGTATTTT.

This chain connects TRBV19 to TRBJ2-5; TRBD1 matches at 8 bases. This CDR3 is built from 14 residues. The germline gives CDR1 LNHDA, CDR2 SQIVND (reference sequence). V shed 5 bases, J shed 5 bases, and the junction held 7 bases outside the gene matches. CDR3: CASSVAWTGETQYF. CDR3 DNA: TGTGCCAGTAGTGTCGCCTGGACAGGGGAGACCCAGTACTTC.

The chain recombines TRBV2 with TRBJ2-2; D might be TRBD2 (6 bases). V lost 6 bases and J lost 1, with 6 bases in between. In germline, CDR1 is SNHLY, CDR2 FYNNEI. The CDR3 spans 13 residues. The CDR3, as DNA: TGTGCCAGCAGGCGGGGGAACACCGGGGAGCTGTTTTTT. It is translated as CASRRGNTGELFF.

The rearrangement links TRBV5-1 to TRBJ2-1; 11 nucleotides agree with TRBD2. Germline CDR1 is SGHRS and CDR2 is YFSETQ. The CDR3 length is 16 residues. Germline trimming cut 1 base from V and 5 bases from J; bases unmatched to any gene: 5. The CDR3 region has the DNA TGCGCCAGCAGCTTGAGGCTAGCGGGAGGAAACAATGAGCAGTTCTTC. Translation gives CASSLRLAGGNNEQFF.

This chain connects TRBV5-4 to TRBJ2-1; TRBD2 aligns across 9 bases. Looked up from germline, CDR1 is SGHNT and CDR2 is YYREEE (reference sequence). Trimming at V came to 4 bases and at J to 6 bases, leaving 11 bases not matched to a gene. The CDR3 has 16 residues. The CDR3 region is CASSQLAGVSFNEQFF. The CDR3 nucleotides are TGTGCCAGCAGCCAATTAGCGGGAGTTTCTTTCAATGAGCAGTTCTTC.

The chain carries TRBV20-1 and TRBJ2-1; D tentatively fits TRBD1 or TRBD2 (5 bases each). This CDR3 contains 11 residues. V lost 8 bases to trimming and J lost 9 bases, with 14 bases between them. CDR1 DFQATT and CDR2 SNEGSKA come from the germline V gene (reference sequence). The CDR3 nucleotides are TGCAGTACGACAGTCCGGGGTGAGCAGTTCTTC. Translating it yields CSTTVRGEQFF.

The chain recombines TRBV29-1 with TRBJ1-1, with D tentatively TRBD1 (5 bases). V was cut by 7 bases and J by 10 bases, with 22 bases left in between. Germline CDR1 SQVTM, CDR2 ANQGSEA. CDR3 length: 13 residues. CDR3 in amino acids: CSAAAHTGDRAFF. CDR3 sequence (DNA): TGCAGCGCCGCTGCCCATACAGGAGACAGAGCTTTCTTT. Filled out from reference TRBV29-1 and TRBJ1-1, the complete variable domain reads SAVISQKPSRDICQRGTSLTIQCQVDSQVTMMFWYRQQPGQSLTLIATANQGSEATYESGFVIDKFPISRPNLTFSTLTVSNMSPEDSSIYLCSAAAHTGDRAFFGQGTRLTVV.

This chain connects TRBV11-2 to TRBJ2-1; 9 nucleotides match TRBD2. V was clipped by 3 bases and J by 10 bases; unmatched bases: 10. This CDR3 comprises 15 residues. Germline loops: CDR1 SGHAT, CDR2 FQNNGV. CDR3 residues: CASSFLLAGVGEQFF. CDR3 sequence (DNA): TGTGCCAGCAGCTTCCTGTTAGCGGGAGTAGGGGAGCAGTTCTTC.

This clone was detected only once. The rearrangement uses TRBV5-1 and TRBJ2-6; no clear D. This CDR3 contains 15 residues. Germline assignment: CDR1 SGHRS and CDR2 YFSETQ. V was trimmed by 0 bases and J by 0 bases, leaving 4 bases between them. DNA of the CDR3: TGCGCCAGCAGCTTGGGTCGCTCTGGGGCCAACGTCCTGACTTTC. Protein product: CASSLGRSGANVLTF.

In the case of this clone: At one boundary the junction diverges from the germline segment, which might be a read error. The genes are TRBV18 and TRBJ2-7, with D possibly being TRBD1 (6 bases). This CDR3 has 14 amino acids. Germline V gene sequence: CDR1 KGHSH, CDR2 LQKENI. The CDR3 DNA is TGTGCCAGCTCCCGAGGACAGACCTCCTTCGAGCAGTACTTC. This codes for CASSRGQTSFEQYF.

CDR3: CASSERDRDQQFF. Written as DNA, the CDR3 is TGTGCCAGCAGTGAGCGGGACAGGGATCAACAGTTCTTC. The rearrangement uses TRBV2 and TRBJ2-1; 9 bases fit TRBD1. The ends lost 3 bases at V and 13 bases at J; junction bases unmatched: 7. Germline loops: CDR1 SNHLY, CDR2 FYNNEI. This CDR3 has 13 amino acids.

J is TRBJ2-7 and V is TRBV29-1; 9 bases agree with TRBD2. CDR1 SQVTM and CDR2 ANQGSEA come from the germline V gene. V lost 6 bases, J lost 3 bases, and 3 bases stayed unmatched. This CDR3 region has 12 residues. CDR3 sequence reads: CSVIAGVYEQYF. CDR3 nucleotides: TGCAGCGTCATAGCGGGAGTCTACGAGCAGTACTTC.

This clone is deemed medium-sized. The chain carries TRBV6-5 and TRBJ1-1, with 11 positions matching TRBD1. Unmatched junction bases numbered 2, after V lost 4 bases and J lost 4 bases. Germline CDR1 and CDR2: MNHEY and SVGAGI. This CDR3 is built from 14 residues. This CDR3 is CASSSGTGGTEAFF. In DNA form, the CDR3 reads TGTGCCAGCAGTTCCGGGACAGGGGGCACTGAAGCTTTCTTT.

V usage is TRBV7-6 and J usage is TRBJ2-1; 10 bases are shared with TRBD2. The length of the CDR3 is 15 residues. The germline V gene encodes CDR1 SGHVS and CDR2 FNYEAQ. V trimming: 6 bases; J trimming: 8 bases; junction bases outside the gene matches: 10. CDR3 coding DNA: TGTGCCAGCAGGCGGAGGGCTAGCGGGAGCGATGAGCAGTTCTTC. Its translation is CASRRRASGSDEQFF.

The J gene is TRBJ2-1, the V gene TRBV9; D gene uncertain. The CDR3 extends over 14 amino acids. V was cut by 0 bases and J by 0 bases, with 4 bases left in between. In germline, CDR1 is SGDLS, CDR2 YYNGEE. CDR3 loop: CASSVAGSYNEQFF. CDR3 coding DNA: TGTGCCAGCAGCGTAGCTGGCTCCTACAATGAGCAGTTCTTC.

The genes are TRBV18 and TRBJ1-1; 8 nucleotides match TRBD1. J lost 6 bases, V lost 2 bases, and 11 bases had no gene match. The CDR3 consists of 16 residues. CDR1 is KGHSH, CDR2 LQKENI, per germline. CDR3 sequence (DNA): TGTGCCAGCTCACCAAATCCGACAGGGGTCTTGGCTGAAGCTTTCTTT. This translates into CASSPNPTGVLAEAFF.

The chain uses TRBV7-8 and TRBJ2-3; 15 bases line up with TRBD2. The V segment lost 0 bases and the J segment 3 bases; nucleotides outside the gene matches: 4. Germline values: CDR1 SGHVS, CDR2 FQNEAQ. The CDR3 sequence is 18 residues long. The CDR3 nucleotides are TGTGCCAGCAGCTTAGCAGGGACTAGCGGGAGGAGGACAGATACGCAGTATTTT. It is translated as CASSLAGTSGRRTDTQYF.

The genes are TRBV27 and TRBJ2-1; TRBD1 is a possible D gene (6 bases). Germline values: CDR1 MNHEY, CDR2 SMNVEV (reference sequence). V was pared by 5 bases and J by 3 bases, with 17 bases between. The CDR3 contains 16 residues. The CDR3 nucleotides are TGTGCCAGCAGTACCCTAGGGGGAGTGGTCTACAATGAGCAGTTCTTC. This encodes CASSTLGGVVYNEQFF.

For this clone: At one end the junction does not follow the germline gene, possibly because of a read error. The chain is built from TRBV19 and TRBJ1-1; D is ambiguous. The CDR3 covers 15 residues. CDR1 and CDR2 from the germline V gene are LNHDA and SQIVND (reference sequence). CDR3 sequence (DNA): TGTGCCAGTAGGGACCTAGAGGTGACGAACTCTGAAGCTTTCTTT. This encodes CASRDLEVTNSEAFF.

This chain links TRBV28 with TRBJ2-7; D uncertain. CDR3 length equals 14 residues. Trimming stripped 4 bases from V and 4 bases from J, with 14 bases between. The germline CDR1 and CDR2 sequences are MDHEN and SYDVKM. In DNA form, the CDR3 reads TGTGCCAGCAGTTCCCCCCCCACACATTACGAGCAGTACTTC. Translating it yields CASSSPPTHYEQYF.

This chain connects TRBV5-3 to TRBJ2-7; tentatively, D is TRBD2 (6 bases). TRBV5-3 belongs to the ORF category, with a function that is uncertain. Trimming cost V 9 bases and J 1 base, with 23 bases left between them. The CDR3 totals 16 residues. CDR3 residues: CATPHGLGGASYEQYF. CDR3 in DNA: TGTGCCACCCCGCACGGTTTGGGGGGTGCATCCTACGAGCAGTACTTC.

The chain uses TRBV12-5 and TRBJ1-1, with D hard to call. The V gene lost 1 base and the J gene lost 1 base, with 13 bases spanning the gap. CDR1 is LGHNT, CDR2 FRNRAP, per germline. CDR3 length: 16 amino acids. The chain's CDR3 is CASGLAVQLGNTEAFF. The CDR3 coding sequence is TGTGCTAGTGGTTTGGCCGTACAGCTGGGGAACACTGAAGCTTTCTTT.